This section outlines one TCR beta chain sequence together with its context. A much larger clone sits a single nucleotide away, making a read error possible. This CDR3 region has 13 residues. The germline V gene has CDR1 MNHEY and CDR2 SVGEGT. The sample is drawn from a study of regulatory T cells in long-lasting Graves disease. Time point meaning: persistent/refractory GD, antithyroid drugs over 5 years with positive TRAb. Scientists built the TCR library using RNA that was extracted from PBMCs. Investigators prepared the TCR beta libraries by applying iRepertoire HTBI primers and Arm-PCR of CDR3 regions. TCRdb reprocessed the multiplex PCR reads via MiXCR and lists one record per CDR3 protein. In the table there are about 470,000 distinct CDR3 sequences, roughly 21% of which are singletons.

The origin of this receptor is a female donor with Graves disease. The specimen comprised peripheral blood mononuclear cells (PBMCs), sampled when the disease was refractory, from a patient treated with antithyroid drugs. J is TRBJ2-5 and V is TRBV6-2 or TRBV6-3, with D unresolved. This CDR3 reads CVSRGFGQETQYF. The DNA for the CDR3 is TGTGTCAGCAGAGGTTTTGGTCAAGAGACCCAGTACTTC.